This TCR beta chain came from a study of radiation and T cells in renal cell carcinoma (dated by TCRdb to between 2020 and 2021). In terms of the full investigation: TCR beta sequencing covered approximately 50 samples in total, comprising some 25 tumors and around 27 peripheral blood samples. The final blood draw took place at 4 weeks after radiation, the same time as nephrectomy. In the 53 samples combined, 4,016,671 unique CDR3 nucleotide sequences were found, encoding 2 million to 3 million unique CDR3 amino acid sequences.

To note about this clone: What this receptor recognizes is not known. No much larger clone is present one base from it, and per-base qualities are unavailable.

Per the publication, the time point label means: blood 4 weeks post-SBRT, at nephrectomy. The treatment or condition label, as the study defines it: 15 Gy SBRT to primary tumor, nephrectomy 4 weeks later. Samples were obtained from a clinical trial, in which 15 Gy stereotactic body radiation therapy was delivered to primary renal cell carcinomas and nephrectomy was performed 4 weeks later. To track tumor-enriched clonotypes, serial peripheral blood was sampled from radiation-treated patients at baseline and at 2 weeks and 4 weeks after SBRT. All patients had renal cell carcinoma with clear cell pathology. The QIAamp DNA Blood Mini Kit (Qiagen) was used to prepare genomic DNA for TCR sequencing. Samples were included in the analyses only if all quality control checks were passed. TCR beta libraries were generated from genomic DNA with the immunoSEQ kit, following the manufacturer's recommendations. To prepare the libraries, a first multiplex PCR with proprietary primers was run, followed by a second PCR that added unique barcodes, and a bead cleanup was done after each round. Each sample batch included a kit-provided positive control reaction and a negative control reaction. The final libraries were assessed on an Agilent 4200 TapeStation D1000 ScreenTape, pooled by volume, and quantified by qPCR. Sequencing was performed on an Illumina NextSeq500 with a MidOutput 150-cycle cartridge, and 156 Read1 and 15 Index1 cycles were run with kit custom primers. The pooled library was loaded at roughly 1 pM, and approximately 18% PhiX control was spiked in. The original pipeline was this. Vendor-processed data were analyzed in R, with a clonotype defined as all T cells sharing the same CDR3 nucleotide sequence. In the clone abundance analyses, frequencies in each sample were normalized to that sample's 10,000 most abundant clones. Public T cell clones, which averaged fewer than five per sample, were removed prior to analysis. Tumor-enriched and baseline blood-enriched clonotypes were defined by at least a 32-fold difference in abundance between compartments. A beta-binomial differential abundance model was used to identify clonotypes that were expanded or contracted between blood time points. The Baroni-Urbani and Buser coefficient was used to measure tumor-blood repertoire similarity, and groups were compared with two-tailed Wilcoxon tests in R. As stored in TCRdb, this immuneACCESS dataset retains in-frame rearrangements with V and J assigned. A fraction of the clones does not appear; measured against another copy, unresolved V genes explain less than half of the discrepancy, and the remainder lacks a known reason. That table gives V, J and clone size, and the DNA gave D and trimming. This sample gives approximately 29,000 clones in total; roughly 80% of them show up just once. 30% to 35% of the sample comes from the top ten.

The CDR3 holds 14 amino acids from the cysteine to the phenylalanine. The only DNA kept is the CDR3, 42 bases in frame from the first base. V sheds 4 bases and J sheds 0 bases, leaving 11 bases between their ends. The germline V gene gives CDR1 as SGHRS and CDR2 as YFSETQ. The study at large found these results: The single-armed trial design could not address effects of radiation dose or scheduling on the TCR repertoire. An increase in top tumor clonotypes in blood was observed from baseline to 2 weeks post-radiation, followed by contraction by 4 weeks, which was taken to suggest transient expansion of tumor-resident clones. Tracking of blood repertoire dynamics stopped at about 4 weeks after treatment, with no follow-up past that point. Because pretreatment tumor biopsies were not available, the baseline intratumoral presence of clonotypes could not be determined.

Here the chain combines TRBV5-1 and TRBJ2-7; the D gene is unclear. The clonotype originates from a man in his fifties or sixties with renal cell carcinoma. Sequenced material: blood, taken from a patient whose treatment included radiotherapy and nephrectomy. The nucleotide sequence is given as TGCGCCAGCAGCCCCGATCCGAGCTCCTACGAGCAGTACTTC. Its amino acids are CASSPDPSSYEQYF.